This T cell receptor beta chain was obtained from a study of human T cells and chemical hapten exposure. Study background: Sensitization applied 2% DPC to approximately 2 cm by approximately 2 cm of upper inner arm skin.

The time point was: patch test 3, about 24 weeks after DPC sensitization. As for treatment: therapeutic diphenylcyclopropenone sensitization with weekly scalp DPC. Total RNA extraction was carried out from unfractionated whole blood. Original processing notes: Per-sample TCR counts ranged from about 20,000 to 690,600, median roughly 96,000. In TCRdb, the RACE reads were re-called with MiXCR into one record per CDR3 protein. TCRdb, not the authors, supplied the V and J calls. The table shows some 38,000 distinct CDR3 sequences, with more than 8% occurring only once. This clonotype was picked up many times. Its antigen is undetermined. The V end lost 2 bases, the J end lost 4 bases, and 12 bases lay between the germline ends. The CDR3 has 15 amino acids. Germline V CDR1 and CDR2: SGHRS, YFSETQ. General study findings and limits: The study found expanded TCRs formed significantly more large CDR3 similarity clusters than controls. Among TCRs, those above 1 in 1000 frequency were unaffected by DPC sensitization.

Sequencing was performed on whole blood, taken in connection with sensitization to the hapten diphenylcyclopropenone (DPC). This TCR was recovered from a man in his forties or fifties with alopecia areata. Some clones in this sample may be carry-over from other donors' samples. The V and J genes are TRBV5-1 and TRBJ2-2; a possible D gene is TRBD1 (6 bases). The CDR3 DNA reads TGCGCCAGCAGCTTTTTTGGGGGCTTCACCGGGGAGCTGTTTTTT. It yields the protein CASSFFGGFTGELFF.